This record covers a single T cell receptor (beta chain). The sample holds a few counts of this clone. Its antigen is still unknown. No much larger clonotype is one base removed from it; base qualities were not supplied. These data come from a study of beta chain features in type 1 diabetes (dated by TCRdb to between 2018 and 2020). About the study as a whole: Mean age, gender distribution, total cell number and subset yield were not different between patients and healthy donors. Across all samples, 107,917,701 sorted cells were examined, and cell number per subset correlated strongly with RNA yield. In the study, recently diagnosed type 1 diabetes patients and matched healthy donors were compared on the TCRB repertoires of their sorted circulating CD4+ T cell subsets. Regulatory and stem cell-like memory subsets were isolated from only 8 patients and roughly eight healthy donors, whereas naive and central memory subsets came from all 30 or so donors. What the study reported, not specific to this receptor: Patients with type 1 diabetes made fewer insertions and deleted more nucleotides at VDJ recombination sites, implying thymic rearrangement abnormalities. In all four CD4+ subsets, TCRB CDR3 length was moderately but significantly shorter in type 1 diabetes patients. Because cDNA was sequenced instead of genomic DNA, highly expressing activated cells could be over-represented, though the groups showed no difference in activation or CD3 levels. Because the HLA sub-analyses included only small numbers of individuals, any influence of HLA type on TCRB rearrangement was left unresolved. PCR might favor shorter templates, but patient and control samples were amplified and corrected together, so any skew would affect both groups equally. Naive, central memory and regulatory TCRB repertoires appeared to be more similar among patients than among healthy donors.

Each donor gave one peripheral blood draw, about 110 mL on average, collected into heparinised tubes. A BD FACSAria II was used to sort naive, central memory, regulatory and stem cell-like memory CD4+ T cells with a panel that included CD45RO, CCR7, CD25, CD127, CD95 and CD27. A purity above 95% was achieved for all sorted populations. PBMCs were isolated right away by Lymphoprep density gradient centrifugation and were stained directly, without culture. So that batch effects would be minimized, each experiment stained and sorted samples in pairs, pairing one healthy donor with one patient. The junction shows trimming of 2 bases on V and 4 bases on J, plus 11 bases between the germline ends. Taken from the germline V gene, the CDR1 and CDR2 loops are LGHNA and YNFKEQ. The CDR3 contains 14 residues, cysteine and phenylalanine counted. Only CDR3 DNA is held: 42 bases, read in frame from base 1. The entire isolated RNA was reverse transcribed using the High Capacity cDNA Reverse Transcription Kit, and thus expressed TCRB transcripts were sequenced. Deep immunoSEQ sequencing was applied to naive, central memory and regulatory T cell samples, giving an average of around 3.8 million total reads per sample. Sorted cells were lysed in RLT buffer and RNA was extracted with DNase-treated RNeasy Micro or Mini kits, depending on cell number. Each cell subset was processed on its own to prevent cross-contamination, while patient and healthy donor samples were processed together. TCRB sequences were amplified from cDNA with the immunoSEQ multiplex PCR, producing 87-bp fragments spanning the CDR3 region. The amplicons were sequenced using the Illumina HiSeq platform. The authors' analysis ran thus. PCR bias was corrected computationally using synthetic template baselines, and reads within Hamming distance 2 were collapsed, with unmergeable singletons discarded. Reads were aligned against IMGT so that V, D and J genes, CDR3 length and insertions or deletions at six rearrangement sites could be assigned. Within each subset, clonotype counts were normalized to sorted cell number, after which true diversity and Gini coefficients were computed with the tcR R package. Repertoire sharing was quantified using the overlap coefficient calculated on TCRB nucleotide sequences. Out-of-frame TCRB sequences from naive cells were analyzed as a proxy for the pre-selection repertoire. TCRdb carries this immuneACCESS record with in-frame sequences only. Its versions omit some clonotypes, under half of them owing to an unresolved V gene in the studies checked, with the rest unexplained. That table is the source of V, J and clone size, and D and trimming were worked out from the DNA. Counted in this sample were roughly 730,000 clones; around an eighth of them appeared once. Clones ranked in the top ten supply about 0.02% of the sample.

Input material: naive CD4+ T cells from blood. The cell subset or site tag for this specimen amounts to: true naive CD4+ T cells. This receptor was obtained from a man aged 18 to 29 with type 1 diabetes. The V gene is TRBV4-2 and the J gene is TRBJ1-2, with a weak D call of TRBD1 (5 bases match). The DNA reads TGTGCCAGCAGCCAAACTGGGGGGACCTATGGCTACACCTTC. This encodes CASSQTGGTYGYTF.